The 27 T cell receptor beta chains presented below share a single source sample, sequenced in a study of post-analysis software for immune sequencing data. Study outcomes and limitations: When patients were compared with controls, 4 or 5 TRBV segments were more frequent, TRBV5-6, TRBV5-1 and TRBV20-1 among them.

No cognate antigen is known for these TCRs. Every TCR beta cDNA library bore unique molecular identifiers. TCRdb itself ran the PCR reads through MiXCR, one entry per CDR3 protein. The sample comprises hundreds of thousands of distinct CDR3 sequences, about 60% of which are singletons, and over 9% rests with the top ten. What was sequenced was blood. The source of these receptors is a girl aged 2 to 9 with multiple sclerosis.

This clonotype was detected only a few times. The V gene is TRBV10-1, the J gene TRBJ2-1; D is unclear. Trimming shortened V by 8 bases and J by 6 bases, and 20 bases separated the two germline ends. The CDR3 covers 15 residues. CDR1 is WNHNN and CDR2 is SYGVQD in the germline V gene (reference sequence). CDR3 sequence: CASSLTSIQPNEQFF. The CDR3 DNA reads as TGCGCCAGCTCCCTGACTTCCATACAACCCAATGAGCAGTTCTTC.

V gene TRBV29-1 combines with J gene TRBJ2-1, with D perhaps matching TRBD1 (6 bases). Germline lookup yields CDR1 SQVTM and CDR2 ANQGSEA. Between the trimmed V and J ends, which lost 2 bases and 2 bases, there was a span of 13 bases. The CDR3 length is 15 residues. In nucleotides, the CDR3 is TGCAGCGTTGAATCCAGGGACACCACCTACAATGAGCAGTTCTTC. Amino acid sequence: CSVESRDTTYNEQFF.

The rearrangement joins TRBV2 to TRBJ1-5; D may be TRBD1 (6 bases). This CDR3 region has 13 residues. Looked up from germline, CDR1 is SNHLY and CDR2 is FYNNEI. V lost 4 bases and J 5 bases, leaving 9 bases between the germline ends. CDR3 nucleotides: TGTGCCAGCAGTGTCACAGGGTATCAGCCCCAGCATTTT. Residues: CASSVTGYQPQHF.

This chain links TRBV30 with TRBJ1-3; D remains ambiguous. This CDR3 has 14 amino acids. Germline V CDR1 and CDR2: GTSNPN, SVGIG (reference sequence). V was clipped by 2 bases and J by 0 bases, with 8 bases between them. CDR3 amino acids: CAWSRRSSGNTIYF. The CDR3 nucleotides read TGTGCCTGGAGTAGACGGAGCTCTGGAAACACCATATATTTT.

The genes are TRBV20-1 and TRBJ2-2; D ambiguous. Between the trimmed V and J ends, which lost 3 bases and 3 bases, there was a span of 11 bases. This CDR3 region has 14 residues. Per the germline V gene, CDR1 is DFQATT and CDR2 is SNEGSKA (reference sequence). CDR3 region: CSARDGFDTGELFF. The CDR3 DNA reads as TGCAGTGCTAGGGACGGCTTTGACACCGGGGAGCTGTTTTTT.

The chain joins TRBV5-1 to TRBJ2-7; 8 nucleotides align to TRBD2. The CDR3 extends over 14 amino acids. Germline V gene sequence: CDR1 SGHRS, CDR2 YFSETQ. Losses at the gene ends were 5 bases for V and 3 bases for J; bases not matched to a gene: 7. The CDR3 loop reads CASRPTSGGYEQYF. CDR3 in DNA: TGCGCCAGCAGACCTACTAGCGGAGGCTACGAGCAGTACTTC.

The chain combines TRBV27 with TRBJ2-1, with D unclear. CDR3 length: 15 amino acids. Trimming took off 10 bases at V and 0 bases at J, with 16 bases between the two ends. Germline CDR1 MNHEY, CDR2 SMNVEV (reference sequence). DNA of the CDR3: TGTGCCACCAAACACGGAGCTCGCTCCTACAATGAGCAGTTCTTC. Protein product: CATKHGARSYNEQFF.

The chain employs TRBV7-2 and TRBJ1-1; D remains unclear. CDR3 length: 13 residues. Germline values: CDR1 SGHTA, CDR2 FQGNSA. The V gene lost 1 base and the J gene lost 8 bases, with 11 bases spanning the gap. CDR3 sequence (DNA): TGTGCCAGCAGCTTAGGGTCCGGAAAAGAAGCTTTCTTT. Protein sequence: CASSLGSGKEAFF.

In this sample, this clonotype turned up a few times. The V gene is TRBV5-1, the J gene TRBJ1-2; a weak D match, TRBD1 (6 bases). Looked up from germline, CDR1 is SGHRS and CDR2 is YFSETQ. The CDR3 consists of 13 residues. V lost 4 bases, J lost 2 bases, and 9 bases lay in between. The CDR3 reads CASSGGQNYGYTF. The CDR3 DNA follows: TGCGCCAGCAGCGGGGGCCAAAACTATGGCTACACCTTC.

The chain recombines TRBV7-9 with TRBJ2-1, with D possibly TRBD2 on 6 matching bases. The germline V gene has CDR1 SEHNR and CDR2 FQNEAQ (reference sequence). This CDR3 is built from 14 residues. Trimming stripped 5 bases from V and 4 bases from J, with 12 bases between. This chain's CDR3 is CASSGLGTYNEQFF. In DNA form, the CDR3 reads TGTGCCAGCAGCGGATTGGGGACTTACAATGAGCAGTTCTTC.

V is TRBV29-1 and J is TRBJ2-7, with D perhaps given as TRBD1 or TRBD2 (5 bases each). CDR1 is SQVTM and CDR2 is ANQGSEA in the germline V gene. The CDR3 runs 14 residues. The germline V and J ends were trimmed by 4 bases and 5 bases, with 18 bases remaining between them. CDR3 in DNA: TGCAGCGTTGGCCAACCAAACGGGGCCAACGAGCAGTACTTC. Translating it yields CSVGQPNGANEQYF.

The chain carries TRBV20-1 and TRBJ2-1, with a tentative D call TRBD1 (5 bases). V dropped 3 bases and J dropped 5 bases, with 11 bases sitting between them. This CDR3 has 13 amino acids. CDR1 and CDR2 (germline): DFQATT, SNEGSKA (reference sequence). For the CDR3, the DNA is TGCAGTGCTAGGGGGCAGGTGAACAATGAGCAGTTCTTC. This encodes CSARGQVNNEQFF.

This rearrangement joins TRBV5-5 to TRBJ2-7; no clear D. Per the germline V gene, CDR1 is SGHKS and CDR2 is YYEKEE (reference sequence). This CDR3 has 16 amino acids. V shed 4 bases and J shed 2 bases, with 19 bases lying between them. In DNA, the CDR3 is TGTGCCAGCAGCCTCAACCTCGGCAGGAAGGCCTACGAGCAGTACTTC. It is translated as CASSLNLGRKAYEQYF. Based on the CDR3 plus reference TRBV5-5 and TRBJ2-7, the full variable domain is DAGVTQSPTHLIKTRGQQVTLRCSPISGHKSVSWYQQVLGQGPQFIFQYYEKEERGRGNFPDRFSARQFPNYSSELNVNALLLGDSALYLCASSLNLGRKAYEQYFGPGTRLTVT.

The CDR3 reads CSAVQGVDYGYTF. In DNA form, the CDR3 reads TGCAGTGCTGTACAGGGGGTTGACTATGGCTACACCTTC. J is TRBJ1-2 and V is TRBV20-1, with TRBD1 identical over 8 bases. V was clipped by 5 bases and J by 3 bases; unmatched bases: 5. The CDR3 has 13 residues. Germline V gives CDR1 DFQATT, CDR2 SNEGSKA (reference sequence).

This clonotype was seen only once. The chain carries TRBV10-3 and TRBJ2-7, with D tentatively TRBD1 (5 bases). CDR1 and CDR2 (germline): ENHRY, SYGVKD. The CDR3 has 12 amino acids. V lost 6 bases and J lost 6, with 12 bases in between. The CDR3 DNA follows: TGTGCCATCAGCAATGCAGGGTCCGAGCAGTACTTC. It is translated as CAISNAGSEQYF.

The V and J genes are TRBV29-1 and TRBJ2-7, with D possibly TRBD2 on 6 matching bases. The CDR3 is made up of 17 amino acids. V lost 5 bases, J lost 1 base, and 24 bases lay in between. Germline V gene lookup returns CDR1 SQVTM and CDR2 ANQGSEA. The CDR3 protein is CSVSGEVGIPLSYEQYF. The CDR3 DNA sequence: TGCAGCGTTTCGGGGGAGGTAGGGATCCCTTTATCCTACGAGCAGTACTTC.

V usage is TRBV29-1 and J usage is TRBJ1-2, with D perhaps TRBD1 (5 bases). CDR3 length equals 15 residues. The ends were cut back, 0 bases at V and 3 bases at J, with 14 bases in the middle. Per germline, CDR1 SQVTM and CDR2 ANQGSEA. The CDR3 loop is CSVEDTGTGHYGYTF. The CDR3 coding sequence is TGCAGCGTTGAAGATACCGGGACGGGGCACTATGGCTACACCTTC.

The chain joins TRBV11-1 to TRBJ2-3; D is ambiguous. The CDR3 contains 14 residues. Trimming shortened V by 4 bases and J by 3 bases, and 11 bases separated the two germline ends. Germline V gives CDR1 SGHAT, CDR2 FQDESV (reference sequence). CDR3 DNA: TGTGCCAGCAGCTCGACTCGGGTTACAGATACGCAGTATTTT. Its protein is CASSSTRVTDTQYF.

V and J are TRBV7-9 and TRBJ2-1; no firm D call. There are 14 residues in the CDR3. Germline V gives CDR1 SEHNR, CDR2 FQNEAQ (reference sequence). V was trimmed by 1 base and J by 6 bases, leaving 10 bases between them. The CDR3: CASSLGVAGNEQFF. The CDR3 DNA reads TGTGCCAGCAGCTTAGGGGTAGCAGGCAATGAGCAGTTCTTC.

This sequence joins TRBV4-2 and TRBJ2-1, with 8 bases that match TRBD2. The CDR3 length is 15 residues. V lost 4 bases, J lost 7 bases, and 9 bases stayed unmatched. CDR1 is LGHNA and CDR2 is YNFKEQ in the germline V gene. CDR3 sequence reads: CASSPVAGGPNEQFF. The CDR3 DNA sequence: TGTGCCAGCAGCCCCGTTGCGGGGGGTCCAAATGAGCAGTTCTTC.

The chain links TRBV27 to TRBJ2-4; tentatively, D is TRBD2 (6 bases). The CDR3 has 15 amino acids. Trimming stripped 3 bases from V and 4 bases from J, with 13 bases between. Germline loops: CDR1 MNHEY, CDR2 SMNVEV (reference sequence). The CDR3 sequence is CASSLAGSGKNIQYF. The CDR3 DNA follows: TGTGCCAGCAGTTTGGCGGGGAGTGGTAAAAACATTCAGTACTTC.

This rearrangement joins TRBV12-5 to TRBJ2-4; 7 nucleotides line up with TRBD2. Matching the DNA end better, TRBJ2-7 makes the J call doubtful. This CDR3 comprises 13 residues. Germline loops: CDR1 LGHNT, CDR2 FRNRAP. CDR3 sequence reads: CASGSSGTYEQYF. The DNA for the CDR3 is TGTGCTAGTGGTTCTAGCGGTACCTACGAGCAGTACTTC.

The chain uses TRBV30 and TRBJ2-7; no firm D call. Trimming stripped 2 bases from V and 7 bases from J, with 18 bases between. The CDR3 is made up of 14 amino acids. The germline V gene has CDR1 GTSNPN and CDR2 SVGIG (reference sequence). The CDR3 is CAWSKGPPVGEQYF. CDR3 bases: TGTGCCTGGAGTAAGGGCCCCCCCGTTGGGGAGCAGTACTTC. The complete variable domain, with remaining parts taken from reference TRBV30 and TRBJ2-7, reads SQTIHQWPATLVQPVGSPLSLECTVEGTSNPNLYWYRQAAGRGLQLLFYSVGIGQISSEVPQNLSASRPQDRQFILSSKKLLLSDSGFYLCAWSKGPPVGEQYFGPGTRLTVT.

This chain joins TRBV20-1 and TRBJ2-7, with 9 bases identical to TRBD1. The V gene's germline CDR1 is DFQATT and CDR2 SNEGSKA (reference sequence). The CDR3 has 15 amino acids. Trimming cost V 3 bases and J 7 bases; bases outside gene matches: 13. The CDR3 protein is CSARSPGTGKMEQYF. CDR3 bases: TGCAGTGCTAGGTCCCCCGGGACAGGGAAGATGGAGCAGTACTTC.

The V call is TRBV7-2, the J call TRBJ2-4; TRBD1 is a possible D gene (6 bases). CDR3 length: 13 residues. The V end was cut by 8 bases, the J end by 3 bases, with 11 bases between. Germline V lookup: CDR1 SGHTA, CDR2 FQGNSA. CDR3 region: CASGYRDKNIQYF. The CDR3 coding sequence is TGTGCCAGCGGGTACAGGGACAAAAACATTCAGTACTTC.

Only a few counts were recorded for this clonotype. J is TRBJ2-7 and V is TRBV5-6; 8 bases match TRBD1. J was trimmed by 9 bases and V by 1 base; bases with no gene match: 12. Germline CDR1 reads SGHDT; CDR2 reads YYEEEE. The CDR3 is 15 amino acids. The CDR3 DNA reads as TGTGCCAGCAGCTTGTTCCGGGACAGGACTACGATGCAGTACTTC. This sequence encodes CASSLFRDRTTMQYF.

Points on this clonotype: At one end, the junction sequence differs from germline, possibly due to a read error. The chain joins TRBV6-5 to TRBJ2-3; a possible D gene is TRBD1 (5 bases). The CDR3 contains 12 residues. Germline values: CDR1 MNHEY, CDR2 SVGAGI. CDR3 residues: CACRAGTDTQYF. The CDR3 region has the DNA TGTGCCTGCAGGGCAGGCACAGATACGCAGTATTTT.